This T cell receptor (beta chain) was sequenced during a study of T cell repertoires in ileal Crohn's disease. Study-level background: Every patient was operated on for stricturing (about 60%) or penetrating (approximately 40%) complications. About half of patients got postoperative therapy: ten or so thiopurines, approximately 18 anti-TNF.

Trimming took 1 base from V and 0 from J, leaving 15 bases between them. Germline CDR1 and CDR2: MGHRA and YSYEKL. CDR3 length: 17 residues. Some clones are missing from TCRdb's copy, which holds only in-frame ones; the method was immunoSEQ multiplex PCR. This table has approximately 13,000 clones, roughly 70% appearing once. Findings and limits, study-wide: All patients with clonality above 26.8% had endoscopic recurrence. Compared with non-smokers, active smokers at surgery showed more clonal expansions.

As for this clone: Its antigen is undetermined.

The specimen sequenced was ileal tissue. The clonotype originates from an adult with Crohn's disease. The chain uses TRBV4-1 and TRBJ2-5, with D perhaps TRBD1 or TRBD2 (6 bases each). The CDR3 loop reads CASSQVGGGTYQETQYF. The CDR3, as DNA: TGCGCCAGCAGCCAAGTTGGAGGGGGGACGTACCAAGAGACCCAGTACTTC.